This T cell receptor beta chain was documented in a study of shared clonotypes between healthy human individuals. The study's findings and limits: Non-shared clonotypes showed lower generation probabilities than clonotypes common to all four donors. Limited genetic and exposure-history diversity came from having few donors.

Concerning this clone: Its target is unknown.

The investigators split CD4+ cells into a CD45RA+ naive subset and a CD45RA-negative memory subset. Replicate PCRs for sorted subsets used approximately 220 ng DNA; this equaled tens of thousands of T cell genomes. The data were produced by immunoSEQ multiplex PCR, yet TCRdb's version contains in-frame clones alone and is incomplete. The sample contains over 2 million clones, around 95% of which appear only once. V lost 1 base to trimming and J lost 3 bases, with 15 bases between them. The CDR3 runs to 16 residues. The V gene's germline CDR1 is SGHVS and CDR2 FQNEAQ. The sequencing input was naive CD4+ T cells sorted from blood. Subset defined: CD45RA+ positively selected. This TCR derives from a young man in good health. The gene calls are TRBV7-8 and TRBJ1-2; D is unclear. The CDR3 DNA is TGTGCCAGCAGCTTAGAGTCAAGCGGAATTCACTATGGCTACACCTTC. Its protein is CASSLESSGIHYGYTF.